Below are 9 T cell receptor beta chains sequenced from a single sample in a study of shared clonotypes between healthy human individuals. Data came from immunoSEQ multiplex PCR; TCRdb stores just in-frame clones and leaves some out. The sample contains some 2.3 million clones, more than 85% of which appear only once. The source material was naive CD4+ T cells from PBMCs. Subset here: CD45RA+ positively selected. These receptors were taken from a young man in good health. Some clones in this sample may be carry-over from other donors' samples.

This sequence joins TRBV9 and TRBJ1-4; D unclear. Looked up from germline, CDR1 is SGDLS and CDR2 is YYNGEE. The CDR3 totals 14 residues. V shed 0 bases and J shed 7 bases, with 10 bases lying between them. Written as DNA, the CDR3 is TGTGCCAGCAGCGTAGTGGCCCAGTCTGAAAAACTGTTTTTT. This translates into CASSVVAQSEKLFF.

This chain uses TRBV7-2 with TRBJ2-2; D remains ambiguous. CDR3 length equals 14 residues. Trimming left V 3 bases short and J 1 base short, with 6 bases between. In germline, CDR1 is SGHTA, CDR2 FQGNSA. The CDR3 DNA is TGTGCCAGCAGCTTTCCAGGGAACACCGGGGAGCTGTTTTTT. Amino acid sequence: CASSFPGNTGELFF.

This chain connects TRBV9 to TRBJ1-1, with D unresolved. V dropped 0 bases and J dropped 3 bases, with 9 bases sitting between them. Germline CDR1 and CDR2: SGDLS and YYNGEE. This CDR3 has 14 residues. The CDR3 reads CASSVGVMDTEAFF. In DNA, the CDR3 is TGTGCCAGCAGCGTAGGGGTTATGGACACTGAAGCTTTCTTT.

The chain couples TRBV28 to TRBJ2-7; 7 positions agree with TRBD2. CDR3 length: 16 amino acids. V shed 2 bases, J shed 3 bases, and the junction held 10 bases outside the gene matches. Germline loops: CDR1 MDHEN, CDR2 SYDVKM. CDR3 sequence: CASSLPGTGGGYEQYF. In nucleotides, the CDR3 is TGTGCCAGCAGTTTACCCGGAACGGGGGGAGGCTACGAGCAGTACTTC.

The V call is TRBV29-1, the J call TRBJ1-3; D gene uncertain. CDR3 size: 14 residues. In germline, CDR1 is SQVTM, CDR2 ANQGSEA. Trimming cost V 4 bases and J 7 bases, with 17 bases left between them. The CDR3 bases are TGCAGCGTTGGAAATCGGCAGAAGGCGAACACCATATATTTT. It translates to CSVGNRQKANTIYF. The variable domain in full, with the rest retrieved from reference TRBV29-1 and TRBJ1-3, is SAVISQKPSRDICQRGTSLTIQCQVDSQVTMMFWYRQQPGQSLTLIATANQGSEATYESGFVIDKFPISRPNLTFSTLTVSNMSPEDSSIYLCSVGNRQKANTIYFGEGSWLTVV.

The DNA for the CDR3 is TGTGCCAGTAGTACGGTGGGGCCCACCGGGGAGCTGTTTTTT. Protein: CASSTVGPTGELFF. The chain employs TRBV19 and TRBJ2-2; perhaps TRBD1 as D (5 bases). The V gene lost 4 bases and the J gene lost 4 bases, with 10 bases spanning the gap. The CDR3 covers 14 residues. Germline V gene data show CDR1 as LNHDA and CDR2 as SQIVND (reference sequence). Based on the CDR3 plus reference TRBV19 and TRBJ2-2, the full variable domain is DGGITQSPKYLFRKEGQNVTLSCEQNLNHDAMYWYRQDPGQGLRLIYYSQIVNDFQKGDIAEGYSVSREKKESFPLTVTSAQKNPTAFYLCASSTVGPTGELFFGEGSRLTVL.

The chain carries TRBV2 and TRBJ2-1; perhaps TRBD2 as D (5 bases). The CDR3 contains 15 residues. In germline, CDR1 is SNHLY, CDR2 FYNNEI. Trimming left V 7 bases short and J 9 bases short, with 22 bases between. The CDR3 protein is CASTSERPLGSEQFF. CDR3 coding DNA: TGTGCCAGCACGTCGGAGCGGCCCCTGGGCAGTGAGCAGTTCTTC. Supplemented by reference TRBV2 and TRBJ2-1, the full variable domain reads EPEVTQTPSHQVTQMGQEVILRCVPISNHLYFYWYRQILGQKVEFLVSFYNNEISEKSEIFDDQFSVERPDGSNFTLKIRSTKLEDSAMYFCASTSERPLGSEQFFGPGTRLTVL.

V is TRBV28 and J is TRBJ2-5, with 11 bases fitting TRBD2. Germline V lookup: CDR1 MDHEN, CDR2 SYDVKM. The CDR3 extends over 16 amino acids. J gave up 5 bases and V 5 bases, and 10 bases lay outside the gene matches. The CDR3 DNA sequence: TGTGCCAGCAGTCACTCTACTAGCGGGAGAAGGGAGACCCAGTACTTC. Translation gives CASSHSTSGRRETQYF.

The chain recombines TRBV6-6 with TRBJ2-7; TRBD2 matches at 7 bases. The CDR3 length is 15 residues. The V gene end was trimmed by 0 bases and the J gene end by 2 bases; junction bases not matched to a gene: 4. In germline, CDR1 is MNHNY, CDR2 SVGAGI (reference sequence). In nucleotides, the CDR3 is TGTGCCAGCAGTTACTCGTATGCGGGGGCCTACGAGCAGTACTTC. Residues: CASSYSYAGAYEQYF.